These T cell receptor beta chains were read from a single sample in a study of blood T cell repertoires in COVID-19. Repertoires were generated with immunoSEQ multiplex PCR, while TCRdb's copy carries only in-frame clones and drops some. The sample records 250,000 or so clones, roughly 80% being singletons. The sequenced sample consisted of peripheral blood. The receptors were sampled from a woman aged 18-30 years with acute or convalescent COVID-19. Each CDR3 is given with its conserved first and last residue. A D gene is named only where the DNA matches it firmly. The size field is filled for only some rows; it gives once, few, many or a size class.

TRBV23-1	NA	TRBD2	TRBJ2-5	CASSQSWSVLKAGAGETQYF	TGCGCCAGCAGTCAATCTTGGTCAGTGTTAAAAGCGGGAGCGGGGGAGACCCAGTACTTC
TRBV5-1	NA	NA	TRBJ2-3	CASSDLAVRSTDTQYF	TGCGCCAGCAGCGATTTAGCGGTGAGGAGCACAGATACGCAGTATTTT
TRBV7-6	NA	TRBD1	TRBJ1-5	CASSQGQGGNQPQHF	TGTGCCAGCAGCCAAGGACAGGGGGGCAATCAGCCCCAGCATTTT
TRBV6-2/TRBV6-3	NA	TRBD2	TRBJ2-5	CASSYSILAGEETQYF	TGTGCCAGCAGTTACTCGATTTTAGCGGGAGAGGAGACCCAGTACTTC
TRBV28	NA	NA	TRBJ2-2	CASSPGTPNTGELFF	TGTGCCAGCAGTCCAGGGACACCGAACACCGGGGAGCTGTTTTTT
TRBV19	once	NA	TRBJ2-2	CASSTQQGFGELFF	TGTGCCAGTAGTACTCAACAGGGCTTCGGGGAGCTGTTTTTT
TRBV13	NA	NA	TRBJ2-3	CASSPYGLLYTSTDTQYF	TGTGCCAGCAGCCCGTATGGACTACTCTATACTAGCACAGATACGCAGTATTTT
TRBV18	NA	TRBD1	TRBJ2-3	CASSPPGQPIPTQYF	TGTGCCAGCTCACCACCGGGACAGCCCATACCTACGCAGTATTTT
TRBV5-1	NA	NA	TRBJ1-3	CASSRTGISGNTIYF	TGCGCCAGCAGTCGAACAGGGATCTCTGGAAACACCATATATTTT
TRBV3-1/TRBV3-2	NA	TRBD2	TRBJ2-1	CASSQGVAGAGNEQFF	TGTGCCAGCAGCCAAGGAGTAGCGGGAGCAGGGAATGAGCAGTTCTTC
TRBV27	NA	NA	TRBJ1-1	CASGRNTEAFF	TGTGCCAGCGGCCGTAACACTGAAGCTTTCTTT
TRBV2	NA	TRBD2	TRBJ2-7	CASTNWGLAGDYEQYF	TGTGCCAGCACTAACTGGGGACTAGCGGGAGACTACGAGCAGTACTTC
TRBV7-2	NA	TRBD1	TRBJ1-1	CASSFATGENTEAFF	TGTGCCAGCAGCTTTGCTACAGGGGAAAACACTGAAGCTTTCTTT
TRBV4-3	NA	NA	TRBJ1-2	CASSQRTVVLDNYGYTF	TGCGCCAGCAGCCAAAGGACCGTCGTACTAGATAACTATGGCTACACCTTC
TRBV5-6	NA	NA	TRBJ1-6	CASSLELGRVNSPLHF	TGTGCCAGCAGCTTGGAACTCGGCAGGGTCAATTCACCCCTCCACTTT
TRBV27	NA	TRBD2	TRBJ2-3	CASGSGLAGGGDTQYF	TGTGCCAGCGGTTCGGGACTAGCGGGAGGAGGTGATACGCAGTATTTT